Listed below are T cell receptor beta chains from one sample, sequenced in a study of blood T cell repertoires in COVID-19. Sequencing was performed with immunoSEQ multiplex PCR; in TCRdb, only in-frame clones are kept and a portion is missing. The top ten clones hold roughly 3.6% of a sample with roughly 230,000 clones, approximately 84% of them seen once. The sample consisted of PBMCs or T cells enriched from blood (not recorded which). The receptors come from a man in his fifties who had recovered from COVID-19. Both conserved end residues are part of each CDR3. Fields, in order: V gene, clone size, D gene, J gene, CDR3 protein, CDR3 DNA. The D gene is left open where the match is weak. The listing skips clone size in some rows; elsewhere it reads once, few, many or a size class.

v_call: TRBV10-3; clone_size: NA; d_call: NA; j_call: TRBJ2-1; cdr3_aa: CAISTTTRVGYNEQFF; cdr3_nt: TGTGCCATCAGTACAACAACTAGGGTGGGCTACAATGAGCAGTTCTTC
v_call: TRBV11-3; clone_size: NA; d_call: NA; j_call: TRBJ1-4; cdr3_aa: CASSPGTNNEKLFF; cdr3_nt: TGTGCCAGCAGCCCCGGGACAAATAATGAAAAACTGTTTTTT
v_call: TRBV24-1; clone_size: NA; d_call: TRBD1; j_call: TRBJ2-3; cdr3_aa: CATSTPTGISTDTQYF; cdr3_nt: TGTGCCACCAGCACCCCGACAGGGATCAGCACAGATACGCAGTATTTT
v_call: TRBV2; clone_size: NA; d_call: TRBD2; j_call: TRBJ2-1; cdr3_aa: CASRGLVGTSVNEQFF; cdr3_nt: TGTGCCAGCAGGGGTCTCGTAGGGACTAGCGTTAATGAGCAGTTCTTC
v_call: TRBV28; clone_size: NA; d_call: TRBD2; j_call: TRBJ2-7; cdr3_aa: CASSRRRLAIYEQYF; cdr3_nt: TGTGCCAGCAGCCGACGCCGACTAGCGATCTACGAGCAGTACTTC
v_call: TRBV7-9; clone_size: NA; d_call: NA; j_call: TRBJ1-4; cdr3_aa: CASSKEGGRAANEKLFF; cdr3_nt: TGTGCCAGCAGCAAGGAGGGGGGGCGCGCAGCTAATGAAAAACTGTTTTTT
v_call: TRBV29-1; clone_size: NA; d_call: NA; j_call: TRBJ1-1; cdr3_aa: CSGDFGTEAFF; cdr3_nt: TGCAGCGGAGATTTTGGCACTGAAGCTTTCTTT
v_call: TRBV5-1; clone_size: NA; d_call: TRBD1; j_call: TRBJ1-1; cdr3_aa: CASSFRDRGSAFF; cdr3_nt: TGCGCCAGCAGCTTCCGGGACAGGGGTTCAGCTTTCTTT
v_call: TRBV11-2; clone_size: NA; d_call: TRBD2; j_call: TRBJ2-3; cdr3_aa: CASSPRSGRGTDTQYF; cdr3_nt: TGTGCCAGCAGCCCGCGAAGCGGGAGGGGGACAGATACGCAGTATTTT
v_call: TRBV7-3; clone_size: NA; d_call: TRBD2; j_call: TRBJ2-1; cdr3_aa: CASSKGLAGVKNEQFF; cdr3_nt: TGTGCCAGCAGCAAGGGACTAGCGGGAGTGAAAAATGAGCAGTTCTTC
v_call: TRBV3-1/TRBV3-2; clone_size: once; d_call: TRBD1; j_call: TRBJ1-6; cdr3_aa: CASSQPARTGGKAPLHF; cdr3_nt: TGTGCCAGCAGCCAACCGGCTCGGACAGGGGGCAAAGCACCCCTCCACTTT
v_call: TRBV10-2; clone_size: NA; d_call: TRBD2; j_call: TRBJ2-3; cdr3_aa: CASSEGLAGATDTQYF; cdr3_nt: TGCGCCAGCAGTGAGGGGCTAGCGGGGGCAACAGATACGCAGTATTTT
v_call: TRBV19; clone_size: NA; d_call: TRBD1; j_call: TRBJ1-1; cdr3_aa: CASATGGVMNTEAFF; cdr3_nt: TGTGCCAGTGCCACAGGGGGCGTGATGAACACTGAAGCTTTCTTT
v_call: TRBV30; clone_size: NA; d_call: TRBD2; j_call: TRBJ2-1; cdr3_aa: CAWMAGGGSWQFF; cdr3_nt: TGTGCCTGGATGGCTGGCGGGGGTTCTTGGCAGTTCTTC
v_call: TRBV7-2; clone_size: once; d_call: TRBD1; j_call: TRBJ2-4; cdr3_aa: CASSLQGTKNIQYF; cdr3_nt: TGTGCCAGCAGCCTACAGGGGACCAAAAACATTCAGTACTTC
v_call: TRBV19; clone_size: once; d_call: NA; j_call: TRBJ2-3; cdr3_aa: CAPWEGHTTNTDTQYF; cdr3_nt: TGTGCCCCATGGGAGGGACATACGACCAACACAGATACGCAGTATTTT
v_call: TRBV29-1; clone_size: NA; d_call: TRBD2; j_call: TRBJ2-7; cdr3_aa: CSVSAGGPVEQYF; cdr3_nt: TGCAGCGTGTCAGCGGGAGGGCCGGTCGAGCAGTACTTC
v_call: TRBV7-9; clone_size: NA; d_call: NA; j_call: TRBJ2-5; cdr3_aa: CASSLVPGFQETQYF; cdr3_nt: TGTGCCAGCAGCTTAGTACCGGGGTTCCAAGAGACCCAGTACTTC
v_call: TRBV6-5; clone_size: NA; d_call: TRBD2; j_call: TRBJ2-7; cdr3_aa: CASSFSLAGGLREQYF; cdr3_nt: TGTGCCAGCAGTTTCTCACTAGCGGGAGGTCTCCGTGAGCAGTACTTC